The 23 T cell receptor beta chains below were found in one sample sequenced in a study of blood T cell repertoires in COVID-19. Libraries were prepared by immunoSEQ multiplex PCR; TCRdb keeps only in-frame clonotypes and omits some of them. The sample yields 60,000 to 70,000 clones, roughly 90% seen once. Sequenced: peripheral blood. These receptors came from a woman aged 60-75 years with acute or convalescent COVID-19.

This sequence joins TRBV3-1 (or the pseudogene TRBV3-2) and TRBJ1-1; 7 bases map to TRBD1. The CDR3 has 16 amino acids. The V gene end was trimmed by 1 base and the J gene end by 6 bases; junction bases not matched to a gene: 11. Germline V lookup: CDR1 LGHDT, CDR2 YNNKEL (reference sequence). CDR3 sequence: CASSQVSVGGSAEAFF. The CDR3, as DNA: TGTGCCAGCAGCCAAGTCAGCGTAGGGGGCTCGGCTGAAGCTTTCTTT.

The chain joins TRBV28 to TRBJ2-7; TRBD1 agrees at 9 bases. The V gene's germline CDR1 is MDHEN and CDR2 SYDVKM. CDR3 length: 12 amino acids. The V and J ends lost 4 bases and 7 bases, in that order; junction bases with no gene match: 2. CDR3 in DNA: TGTGCCAGCAGTTACAGGGGGCAGGAGCAGTACGTC. Its translation is CASSYRGQEQYV.

J is TRBJ1-6 and V is TRBV7-2; tentatively, D is TRBD1 (5 bases). The germline V and J ends were trimmed by 1 base and 1 base, with 8 bases remaining between them. This CDR3 has 16 residues. Germline CDR1 and CDR2: SGHTA and FQGNSA. The CDR3, as DNA: TGTGCCAGCAGCTTAGGGGGGGGGTCCTATAATTCACCCCTCCACTTT. Residues: CASSLGGGSYNSPLHF.

This clone has only one observation. The chain uses TRBV2 and TRBJ2-7; 8 bases agree with TRBD1. J lost 3 bases, V lost 4 bases, and 5 bases had no gene match. The germline gives CDR1 SNHLY, CDR2 FYNNEI. This CDR3 region has 14 residues. CDR3 coding DNA: TGTGCCAGCAGTGGAGGACAGGGAGGCTACGAGCAGTACGTC. This gives the protein CASSGGQGGYEQYV.

The CDR3 reads CASSFEGDSYNEQFF. DNA for the CDR3: TGTGCCAGCAGCTTTGAGGGAGACTCCTACAATGAGCAGTTCTTC. The rearrangement uses TRBV5-6 and TRBJ2-1, with TRBD2 as a possible D gene (5 bases). This CDR3 region has 15 residues. V lost 2 bases to trimming and J lost 0 bases, with 9 bases between them. The V gene's germline CDR1 is SGHDT and CDR2 YYEEEE. Full variable domain (missing parts from reference TRBV5-6 and TRBJ2-1): DAGVTQSPTHLIKTRGQQVTLRCSPKSGHDTVSWYQQALGQGPQFIFQYYEEEERQRGNFPDRFSGHQFPNYSSELNVNALLLGDSALYLCASSFEGDSYNEQFFGPGTRLTVL.

The J gene is TRBJ1-2, the V gene TRBV5-1, with D tentatively TRBD1 (5 bases). Germline V lookup: CDR1 SGHRS, CDR2 YFSETQ. The length of the CDR3 is 14 residues. V gave up 0 bases and J gave up 5 bases, with 11 bases separating them. The CDR3 protein is CASSLEGKRYGYTF. In nucleotides, the CDR3 is TGCGCCAGCAGCTTGGAGGGGAAGAGGTATGGCTACACCTTC.

A note on this clone: The same CDR3 can be traced to other DNA sequences in this sample. The genes are TRBV4-1 and TRBJ1-5, with D unclear. Germline CDR1 MGHRA, CDR2 YSYEKL. This CDR3 is built from 13 residues. Trimming took 1 base from V and 4 from J, leaving 5 bases between them. The CDR3 here is CASSQVRNQPQHF. The DNA for the CDR3 is TGCGCCAGCAGCCAAGTCAGGAATCAGCCCCAGCATTTT.

The J gene is TRBJ1-6, the V gene TRBV5-1; 9 nucleotides agree with TRBD1. The germline CDR1 and CDR2 sequences are SGHRS and YFSETQ. The CDR3 extends over 13 amino acids. With 7 bases clipped from V and 5 bases from J, the junction kept 1 base outside the gene matches. The CDR3 bases are TGCGCCAGCCGGACAGGGGATAATTCACCCCTCCACTTT. Translating it yields CASRTGDNSPLHF.

The chain recombines TRBV28 with TRBJ1-6, with 8 bases identical to TRBD1. J gave up 2 bases and V 5 bases, and 5 bases lay outside the gene matches. CDR1 is MDHEN, CDR2 SYDVKM, per germline. CDR3 size: 16 residues. The CDR3 spells CASSPYRGTYNSPLHF. CDR3 bases: TGTGCCAGCAGTCCGTACAGGGGGACCTATAATTCACCCCTCCACTTT.

CDR3 region: CASTGVDTQYF. The CDR3 coding sequence is TGTGCCAGTACAGGGGTAGATACGCAGTATTTT. The genes are TRBV6-5 and TRBJ2-3; 7 bases match TRBD1. The CDR3 loop spans 11 amino acids. V was pared by 9 bases and J by 5 bases, with 2 bases of the junction left unmatched. Germline lookup yields CDR1 MNHEY and CDR2 SVGAGI.

The chain links TRBV2 to TRBJ2-1, with 14 nucleotides matching TRBD2. This CDR3 region has 14 residues. V lost 7 bases and J lost 9; bases outside the gene matches: 5. The germline CDR1 and CDR2 sequences are SNHLY and FYNNEI. The CDR3 reads CASMGLAGVGEQFF. CDR3 coding DNA: TGTGCCAGCATGGGACTAGCGGGAGTGGGTGAGCAGTTCTTC.

The rearrangement links TRBV6-5 to TRBJ1-5, with D possibly TRBD1 on 5 matching bases. This CDR3 has 14 amino acids. CDR1 and CDR2 from the germline V gene are MNHEY and SVGAGI. V was cut by 7 bases and J by 4 bases, with 14 bases left in between. DNA of the CDR3: TGTGCCAGCACTTTAAGCGGGGGGAATCAGCCCCAGCATTTT. Encoded protein: CASTLSGGNQPQHF.

The rearrangement links TRBV7-9 to TRBJ2-5, with 7 bases that match TRBD1. CDR1 and CDR2 from the germline V gene are SEHNR and FQNEAQ (reference sequence). V was clipped by 0 bases and J by 4 bases; unmatched bases: 5. This CDR3 is 15 amino acids long. The CDR3 coding sequence is TGTGCCAGCAGCTTAGCGATAGGGGGCGCAGAGACCCAGTACTTC. Translating it yields CASSLAIGGAETQYF.

The chain uses TRBV10-2 and TRBJ2-5; 7 positions match TRBD2. Unmatched junction bases numbered 7, after V lost 3 bases and J lost 0 bases. This CDR3 has 16 amino acids. The germline V gene encodes CDR1 WSHSY and CDR2 SAAADI. The chain's CDR3 is CASSDLGRGDQETQYF. The CDR3 nucleotides read TGCGCCAGCAGTGATCTGGGACGGGGGGACCAAGAGACCCAGTACTTC.

The chain carries TRBV10-3 and TRBJ2-3; 8 positions agree with TRBD1. With 0 bases clipped from V and 10 bases from J, the junction kept 6 bases outside the gene matches. The CDR3 is made up of 14 amino acids. The germline V gene has CDR1 ENHRY and CDR2 SYGVKD. The DNA for the CDR3 is TGTGCCATCAGTGAGTCGCAGGGGGCCACGTCGCAGTATTTT. This translates into CAISESQGATSQYF.

J is TRBJ2-1 and V is TRBV19, with 10 positions matching TRBD2. From germline, CDR1 is LNHDA and CDR2 SQIVND (reference sequence). The CDR3 spans 16 residues. V lost 5 bases to trimming and J lost 8 bases; unmatched junction nucleotides: 12. This CDR3 is CASSPRLAGGPYEQFF. The CDR3 bases are TGTGCCAGTAGTCCACGACTAGCGGGTGGGCCATATGAGCAGTTCTTC. Complete variable domain (other parts from reference TRBV19 and TRBJ2-1): DGGITQSPKYLFRKEGQNVTLSCEQNLNHDAMYWYRQDPGQGLRLIYYSQIVNDFQKGDIAEGYSVSREKKESFPLTVTSAQKNPTAFYLCASSPRLAGGPYEQFFGPGTRLTVL.

This clone occurred a few times. The chain joins TRBV7-9 to TRBJ1-1; 10 bases match TRBD1. The germline V gene encodes CDR1 SEHNR and CDR2 FQNEAQ (reference sequence). This CDR3 region has 13 residues. J was trimmed by 5 bases and V by 6 bases; bases with no gene match: 3. Here the CDR3 DNA reads TGTGCCAGCAGGACAGGGGGCGGGACTGAAGCTTTCTTT. Residues: CASRTGGGTEAFF.

This clone was seen just once. The rearrangement joins TRBV28 to TRBJ2-5; TRBD2 is a possible D gene (7 bases). The germline V and J ends were trimmed by 6 bases and 3 bases, with 26 bases remaining between them. The CDR3 has 18 residues. Germline CDR1 and CDR2: MDHEN and SYDVKM. CDR3 loop: CASSSTPVGGGRKETQYF. The CDR3 nucleotides are TGTGCCAGCAGCTCTACCCCCGTAGGGGGGGGTCGTAAAGAGACCCAGTACTTC.

The chain couples TRBV5-8 to TRBJ2-1; D possibly corresponds to TRBD1 (5 bases). The germline V gene has CDR1 SGHTS and CDR2 YDEGEE. The CDR3 has 14 residues. V gave up 0 bases and J gave up 8 bases, with 12 bases separating them. CDR3 bases: TGTGCCAGCAGCTTGGTCGTAGGGGTAGATGAGCAGTTCTTC. The encoded protein is CASSLVVGVDEQFF.

This clone occurred once. The chain has TRBV5-1 and TRBJ1-5; 9 nucleotides match TRBD1. V lost 4 bases to trimming and J lost 2 bases; unmatched junction nucleotides: 7. The germline CDR1 and CDR2 sequences are SGHRS and YFSETQ. The CDR3 sequence is 16 residues long. The DNA for the CDR3 is TGCGCCAGCAGCCCCGGGGACAGGGAAGGCAATCAGCCCCAGCATTTT. Residues: CASSPGDREGNQPQHF.

This chain uses TRBV28 with TRBJ2-3; 10 bases line up with TRBD2. The germline V gene encodes CDR1 MDHEN and CDR2 SYDVKM. The CDR3 contains 15 residues. V shed 4 bases and J 8 bases; nucleotides not matched to a gene: 9. The CDR3 loop reads CASSSFPGLAPTQYF. The CDR3 DNA reads TGTGCCAGCAGTTCATTCCCGGGACTAGCGCCTACGCAGTATTTT.

The rearrangement joins TRBV7-2 to TRBJ2-5, with 7 positions matching TRBD2. Germline trimming cut 2 bases from V and 5 bases from J; bases unmatched to any gene: 5. CDR3 length: 14 residues. Germline V gives CDR1 SGHTA, CDR2 FQGNSA. The chain's CDR3 is CASSLQRGRETQYF. In DNA form, the CDR3 reads TGTGCCAGCAGCTTACAGCGGGGTCGGGAGACCCAGTACTTC. The full variable domain, in which reference TRBV7-2 and TRBJ2-5 provide the parts outside the CDR3, is GAGVSQSPSNKVTEKGKDVELRCDPISGHTALYWYRQSLGQGLEFLIYFQGNSAPDKSGLPSDRFSAERTGGSVSTLTIQRTQQEDSAVYLCASSLQRGRETQYFGPGTRLLVL.

The sample holds a few counts of this clone. The genes are TRBV7-6 and TRBJ2-7; D perhaps matches TRBD1 (6 bases). The germline CDR1 and CDR2 sequences are SGHVS and FNYEAQ. This CDR3 is built from 14 residues. Trimming shortened V by 5 bases and J by 7 bases, and 18 bases separated the two germline ends. The CDR3 sequence: CASSISQGSGEQYV. Here the CDR3 DNA reads TGTGCCAGCAGCATCTCACAGGGTTCTGGGGAGCAGTACGTC.